This T cell receptor (beta chain) was sequenced in a study of blood T cell repertoires in COVID-19. TCRdb's table, derived via immunoSEQ multiplex PCR, lists solely in-frame clones and lacks some. The repertoire holds 220,000 or so clones, with 75% to 85% as singletons. Trimming shortened V by 6 bases and J by 3 bases, and 15 bases separated the two germline ends. Germline V gene lookup returns CDR1 KGHSH and CDR2 LQKENI. The length of the CDR3 is 14 residues. The material sequenced was peripheral blood. The gene calls are TRBV18 and TRBJ2-7; weak D call: TRBD2 (6 bases). The receptor comes from a woman older than 75 with COVID-19, enrolled during active disease. The CDR3 sequence: CASSRGGALYEQYF. The CDR3 DNA follows: TGTGCCAGCTCCCGGGGAGGCGCCCTCTACGAGCAGTACTTC.